This TCR beta chain was obtained from a study of T cell responses to AZD1222 COVID-19 vaccine. Points on this clone: Its target is unknown.

The method was immunoSEQ multiplex PCR; TCRdb's version includes in-frame clones alone and lacks a portion of them. The top ten clones hold about 3.7% of a sample with 140,000 to 150,000 clones, approximately 90% of them seen once. Regarding the study as a whole: Clonal diversity was possibly underestimated, and white British individuals and females predominated among donors. Vaccine-related CD4 TCRs covered spike, predominating at 160-218 and 743-854. Only after the peak T cell response were repertoires sampled.

Germline values: CDR1 LGHNA, CDR2 YSLEER. The CDR3 loop spans 11 amino acids. V dropped 4 bases and J dropped 5 bases, with 6 bases sitting between them. The sequence derives from an adult in good health. The chain uses TRBV4-3 and TRBJ2-7, with D uncertain. This specimen was peripheral blood, taken on day 0 of AZD1222 vaccination. The CDR3 region is CASSLGNEQYF. The DNA of the CDR3 is TGCGCCAGCAGCCTGGGAAACGAGCAGTACTTC.